These T cell receptor beta chains were read from a single sample in a study of blood T cell repertoires in COVID-19. Only in-frame clones appear in the TCRdb table, and some are missing; sequencing was by immunoSEQ multiplex PCR. Counted here are 150,000 to 170,000 clones, around 83% occurring once; the ten biggest clones make up around 10%. The sample consisted of peripheral blood. These TCRs come from a woman in her fifties or sixties with COVID-19, enrolled during active disease. CDR3s include the opening cysteine and the closing phenylalanine or tryptophan. A D gene is named only where the DNA matches it firmly. Clone size is given for some rows only: seen once, a few or many times, or a class if the clone is expanded.

V	size	J	D	CDR3	DNA
TRBV19	NA	TRBJ1-1	TRBD1	CASSIPKGAYTEAFF	TGTGCCAGTAGTATTCCCAAGGGGGCGTACACTGAAGCTTTCTTT
TRBV9	NA	TRBJ1-6	TRBD1	CASSVEGTGGNSPLHF	TGTGCCAGCAGCGTAGAAGGGACAGGGGGTAATTCACCCCTCCACTTT
TRBV9	NA	TRBJ2-1	TRBD2	CASSEGGLAEYNEQFF	TGTGCCAGCAGCGAGGGCGGGCTAGCGGAGTACAATGAGCAGTTCTTC
TRBV29-1	NA	TRBJ2-7	TRBD1	CSAPGQGAPSYEQYF	TGCAGCGCCCCCGGACAGGGGGCTCCCTCCTACGAGCAGTACTTC
TRBV12-5	NA	TRBJ1-1	NA	CASQVQENTEAFF	TGTGCTAGTCAGGTTCAGGAGAACACTGAAGCTTTCTTT
TRBV5-1	NA	TRBJ2-1	NA	CASSDRLLAVSSYNEQFF	TGCGCCAGCAGCGATCGTTTACTAGCCGTTAGCTCCTACAATGAGCAGTTCTTC
TRBV7-3	once	TRBJ2-5	NA	CASSLKVLGTQYF	TGTGCCAGCAGCTTAAAGGTCCTAGGGACCCAGTACTTC
TRBV13	NA	TRBJ1-3	NA	CASSLHSGNTIYF	TGTGCCAGCAGCCTCCACAGCGGAAACACCATATATTTT
TRBV27	NA	TRBJ1-4	NA	CASSPGRRIEKLFF	TGTGCCAGCAGCCCCGGTAGGAGGATAGAAAAACTGTTTTTT
TRBV6-5	few	TRBJ1-4	NA	CASSYSLSNEKLFF	TGTGCCAGCAGTTACTCCTTGAGTAATGAAAAACTGTTTTTT
TRBV6-5	NA	TRBJ1-1	NA	CASRTRGFRAFF	TGTGCCAGCAGGACGAGAGGATTCCGAGCTTTCTTT
TRBV5-6	NA	TRBJ1-3	NA	CASSWTKGSGNTIYF	TGTGCCAGCAGCTGGACTAAGGGCTCTGGAAACACCATATATTTT
TRBV6-5	NA	TRBJ1-2	TRBD1	CASGEGQNYGYTF	TGTGCCAGCGGCGAGGGACAGAACTATGGCTACACCTTC
TRBV29-1	NA	TRBJ1-2	NA	CSVPALQYYGYTF	TGCAGCGTCCCCGCTCTGCAGTACTATGGCTACACCTTC
TRBV29-1	NA	TRBJ1-3	NA	CSVSSRHSGNTIYF	TGCAGCGTCTCCAGTCGCCACTCTGGAAACACCATATATTTT
TRBV6-4	NA	TRBJ2-6	NA	CASSGTSGANVLTF	TGTGCCAGCAGTGGCACTTCTGGGGCCAACGTCCTGACTTTC
TRBV7-3	NA	TRBJ2-2	NA	CASSLLPANTGELFF	TGTGCCAGCAGCTTACTACCGGCGAACACCGGGGAGCTGTTTTTT
TRBV11-3	few	TRBJ1-1	NA	CASSLGRGNTEAFF	TGTGCCAGCAGCTTAGGTCGGGGGAACACTGAAGCTTTCTTT
TRBV6-1	NA	TRBJ1-1	NA	CASSEGQANTEAFF	TGTGCCAGCAGTGAAGGCCAGGCGAACACTGAAGCTTTCTTT
TRBV5-4	few	TRBJ1-4	TRBD1	CASSSQGADEKLFF	TGTGCCAGCAGTAGTCAGGGGGCGGATGAAAAACTGTTTTTT
TRBV16	NA	TRBJ1-5	TRBD1	CASSHHTTGVSNQPQHF	TGTGCCAGCAGCCACCATACCACAGGGGTTAGCAATCAGCCCCAGCATTTT
TRBV11-3	NA	TRBJ2-1	TRBD2	CASSLDLAGGGNEQFF	TGTGCCAGCAGCTTAGATCTCGCGGGGGGAGGGAATGAGCAGTTCTTC
TRBV11-3	NA	TRBJ2-3	NA	CASSLSVRGSTDTQYF	TGTGCCAGCAGCTTATCGGTCCGGGGGAGCACAGATACGCAGTATTTT
TRBV4-1	NA	TRBJ2-2	TRBD1	CASSRGQGAGGELFF	TGCGCCAGCAGCCGCGGACAGGGGGCAGGCGGGGAGCTGTTTTTT
TRBV5-1	NA	TRBJ1-4	NA	CASSTSGATNEKLFF	NA
TRBV11-2	few	TRBJ2-1	TRBD2	CASSLGGLPEQFF	TGTGCCAGCAGCTTAGGGGGACTACCTGAGCAGTTCTTC
TRBV3-1/TRBV3-2	NA	TRBJ2-3	TRBD2	CASSLAGGNADTQYF	TGTGCCAGCAGTTTAGCGGGGGGGAACGCAGATACGCAGTATTTT
TRBV19	NA	TRBJ1-4	NA	CASSMGGTMGEKLFF	TGTGCCAGTAGTATGGGAGGGACAATGGGCGAAAAACTGTTTTTT